What follows is one T cell receptor (beta chain) and its context. Original handling: Reference gene primer amplification gave estimated nucleated cell counts. Assay used: immunoSEQ multiplex PCR; TCRdb lists only in-frame clones, some missing. V, J and clone size derive from that table, while D and trimming were established from the DNA sequence. The sample lists hundreds of thousands of clones, 80% to 90% occurring once. Germline CDR1 and CDR2: LGHNA and YSLEER. This CDR3 has 15 residues. V trimming: 5 bases; J trimming: 4 bases; junction bases outside the gene matches: 2. The data were obtained in a study of blood T cell repertoires in COVID-19. Across the whole study: Sites across the United States, Italy and Spain contributed samples from acute and convalescent COVID-19. PBMCs, B-cell-depleted T cells, or T cells were the source of the cDNA or gDNA that made up the material.

The receptor comes from a woman aged 50 to 65 who had recovered from COVID-19. Sequencing used peripheral blood. The chain is built from TRBV4-3 and TRBJ2-2; the match to TRBD2 covers 12 bases. The CDR3 reads CASSTTSGSTGELFF. The CDR3 DNA is TGCGCCAGCAGCACGACTAGCGGGAGCACCGGGGAGCTGTTTTTT.